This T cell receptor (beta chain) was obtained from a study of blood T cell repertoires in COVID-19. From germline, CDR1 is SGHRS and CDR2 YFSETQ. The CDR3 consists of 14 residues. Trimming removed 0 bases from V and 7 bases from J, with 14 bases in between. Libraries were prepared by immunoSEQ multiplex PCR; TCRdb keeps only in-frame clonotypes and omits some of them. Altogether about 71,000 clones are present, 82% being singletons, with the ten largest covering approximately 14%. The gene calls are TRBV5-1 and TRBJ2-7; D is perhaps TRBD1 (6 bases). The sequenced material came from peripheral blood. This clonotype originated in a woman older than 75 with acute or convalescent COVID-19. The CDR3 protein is CASSLGGTTREQYF. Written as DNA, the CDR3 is TGCGCCAGCAGCTTGGGAGGGACAACAAGGGAGCAGTACTTC.